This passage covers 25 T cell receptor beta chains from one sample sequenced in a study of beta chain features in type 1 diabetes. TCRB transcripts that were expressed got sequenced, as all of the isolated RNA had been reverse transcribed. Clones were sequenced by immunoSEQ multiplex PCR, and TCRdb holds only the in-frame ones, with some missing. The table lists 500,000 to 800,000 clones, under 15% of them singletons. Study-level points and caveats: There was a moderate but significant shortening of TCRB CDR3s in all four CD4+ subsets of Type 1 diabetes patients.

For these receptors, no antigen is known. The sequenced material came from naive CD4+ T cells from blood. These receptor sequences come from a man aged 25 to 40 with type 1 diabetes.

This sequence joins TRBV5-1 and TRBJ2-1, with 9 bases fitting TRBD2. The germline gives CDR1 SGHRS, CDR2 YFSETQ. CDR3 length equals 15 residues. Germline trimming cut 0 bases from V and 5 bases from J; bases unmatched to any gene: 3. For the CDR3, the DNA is TGCGCCAGCAGCTTGGGGCTAGCGGGAAACAATGAGCAGTTCTTC. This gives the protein CASSLGLAGNNEQFF.

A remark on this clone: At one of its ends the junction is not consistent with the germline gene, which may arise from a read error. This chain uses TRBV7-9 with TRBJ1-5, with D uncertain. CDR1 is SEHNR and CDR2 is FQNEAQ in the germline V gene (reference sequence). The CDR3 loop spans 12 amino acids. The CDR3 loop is CASSFSDQPQHF. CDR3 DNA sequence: TGTGCCAGCAGCTTTAGCGATCAGCCCCAGCATTTT.

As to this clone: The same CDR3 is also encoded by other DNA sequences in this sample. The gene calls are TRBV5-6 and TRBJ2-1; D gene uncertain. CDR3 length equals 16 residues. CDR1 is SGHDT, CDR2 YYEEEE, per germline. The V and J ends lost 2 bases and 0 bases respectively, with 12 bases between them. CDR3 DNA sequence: TGTGCCAGCAGCTTAGTGGGCTCTAGCTCCTACAATGAGCAGTTCTTC. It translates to CASSLVGSSSYNEQFF.

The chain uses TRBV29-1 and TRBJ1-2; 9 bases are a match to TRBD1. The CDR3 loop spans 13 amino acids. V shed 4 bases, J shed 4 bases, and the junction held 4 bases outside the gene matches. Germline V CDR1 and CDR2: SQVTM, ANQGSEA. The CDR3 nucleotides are TGCAGCGTTGGGACAGGGGTTGGCTATGGCTACACCTTC. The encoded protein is CSVGTGVGYGYTF.

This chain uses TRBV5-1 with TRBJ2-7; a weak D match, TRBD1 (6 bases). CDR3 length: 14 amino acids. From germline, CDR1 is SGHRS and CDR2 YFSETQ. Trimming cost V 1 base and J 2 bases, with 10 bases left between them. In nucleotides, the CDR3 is TGCGCCAGCAGCTTGCGGGACAACACCTACGAGCAGTACTTC. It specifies CASSLRDNTYEQYF.

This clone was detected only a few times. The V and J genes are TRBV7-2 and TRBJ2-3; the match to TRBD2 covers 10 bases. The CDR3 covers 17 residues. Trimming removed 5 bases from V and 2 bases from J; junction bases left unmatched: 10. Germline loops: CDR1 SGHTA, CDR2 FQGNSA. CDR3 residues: CASSPRWTSGTTDTQYF. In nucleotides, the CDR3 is TGTGCCAGCAGCCCAAGATGGACTAGCGGAACCACAGATACGCAGTATTTT.

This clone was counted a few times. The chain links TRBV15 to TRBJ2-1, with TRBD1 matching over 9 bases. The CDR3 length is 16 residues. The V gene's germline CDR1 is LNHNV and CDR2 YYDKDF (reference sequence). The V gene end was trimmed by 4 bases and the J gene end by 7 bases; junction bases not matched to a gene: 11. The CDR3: CATSKYETGGRNEQFF. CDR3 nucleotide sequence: TGTGCCACCAGCAAATATGAGACAGGGGGTAGGAATGAGCAGTTCTTC.

CDR3 sequence (DNA): TGTGCCAGCAGGCTGATGGGACAGTTCACAGATACGCAGTATTTT. It is translated as CASRLMGQFTDTQYF. The V gene is TRBV5-6, the J gene TRBJ2-3; 7 positions match TRBD1. The CDR3 consists of 15 residues. J was trimmed by 2 bases and V by 5 bases; bases with no gene match: 8. Germline lookup yields CDR1 SGHDT and CDR2 YYEEEE.

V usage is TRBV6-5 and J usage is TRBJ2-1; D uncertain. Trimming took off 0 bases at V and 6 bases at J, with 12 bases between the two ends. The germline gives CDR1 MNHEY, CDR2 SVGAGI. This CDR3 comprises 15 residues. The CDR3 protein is CASSYSRIGVNEQFF. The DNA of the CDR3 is TGTGCCAGCAGTTACTCGAGGATTGGTGTCAATGAGCAGTTCTTC.

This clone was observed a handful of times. The CDR3 region is CASSQLERGTYEQYF. The CDR3 coding sequence is TGTGCCAGCAGCCAACTTGAAAGGGGTACCTACGAGCAGTACTTC. This chain connects TRBV6-5 to TRBJ2-7, with a possible D match to TRBD1 (5 bases). The length of the CDR3 is 15 residues. Deletions cut 6 bases from V and 2 bases from J, with 17 bases between. Germline assignment: CDR1 MNHEY and CDR2 SVGAGI.

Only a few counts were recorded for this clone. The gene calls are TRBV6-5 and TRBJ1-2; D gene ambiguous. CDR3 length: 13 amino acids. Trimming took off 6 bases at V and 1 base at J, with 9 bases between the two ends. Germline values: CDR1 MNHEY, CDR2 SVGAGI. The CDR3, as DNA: TGTGCCAGCAGAAAGGACGGTAACTATGGCTACACCTTC. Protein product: CASRKDGNYGYTF.

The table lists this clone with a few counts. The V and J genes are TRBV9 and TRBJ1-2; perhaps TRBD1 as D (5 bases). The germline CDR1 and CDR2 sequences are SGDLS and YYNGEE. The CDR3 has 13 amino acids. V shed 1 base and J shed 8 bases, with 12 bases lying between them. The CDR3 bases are TGTGCCAGCAGCGTACAGGGTCTAGACGGCTACACCTTC. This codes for CASSVQGLDGYTF.

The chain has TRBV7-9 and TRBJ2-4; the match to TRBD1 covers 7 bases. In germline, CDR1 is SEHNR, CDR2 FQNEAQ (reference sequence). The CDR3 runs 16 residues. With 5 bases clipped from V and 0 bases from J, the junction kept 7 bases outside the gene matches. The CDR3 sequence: CASSLNRGLAKNIQYF. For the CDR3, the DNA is TGTGCCAGCAGCCTTAACAGGGGCCTAGCCAAAAACATTCAGTACTTC.

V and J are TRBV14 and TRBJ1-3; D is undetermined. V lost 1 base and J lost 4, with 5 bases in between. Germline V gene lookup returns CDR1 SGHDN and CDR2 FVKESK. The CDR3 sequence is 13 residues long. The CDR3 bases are TGTGCCAGCAGCCAAGCGCTAGGAAACACCATATATTTT. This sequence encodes CASSQALGNTIYF.

The CDR3 is CASSADPSEQYF. In DNA form, the CDR3 reads TGTGCCAGCAGTGCCGACCCTTCCGAGCAGTACTTC. The chain carries TRBV2 and TRBJ2-7; D not resolved. The CDR3 is 12 residues long. Germline CDR1 and CDR2: SNHLY and FYNNEI. The V end was cut by 4 bases, the J end by 6 bases, with 10 bases between.

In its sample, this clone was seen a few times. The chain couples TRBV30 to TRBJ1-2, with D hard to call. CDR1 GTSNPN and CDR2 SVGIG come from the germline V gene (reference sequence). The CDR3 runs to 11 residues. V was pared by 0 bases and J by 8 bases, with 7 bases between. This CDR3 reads CAWSVPGGYTF. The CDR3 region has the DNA TGTGCCTGGAGTGTACCCGGAGGCTACACCTTC.

This CDR3 is CASSLGLAAQTQYF. CDR3 coding DNA: TGTGCCAGCAGCCTGGGACTAGCGGCCCAGACCCAGTACTTC. This chain links TRBV7-6 with TRBJ2-5; 11 bases are shared with TRBD2. The germline gives CDR1 SGHVS, CDR2 FNYEAQ. CDR3 length: 14 amino acids. The trim removed 5 bases at V and 6 bases at J, leaving 5 bases unmatched.

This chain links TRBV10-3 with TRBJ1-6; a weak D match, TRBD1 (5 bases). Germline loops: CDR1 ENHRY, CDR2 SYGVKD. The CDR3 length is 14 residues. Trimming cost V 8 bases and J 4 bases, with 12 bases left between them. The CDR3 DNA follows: TGTGCCATCTCCGGACAAGGATATAATTCACCCCTCCACTTT. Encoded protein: CAISGQGYNSPLHF.

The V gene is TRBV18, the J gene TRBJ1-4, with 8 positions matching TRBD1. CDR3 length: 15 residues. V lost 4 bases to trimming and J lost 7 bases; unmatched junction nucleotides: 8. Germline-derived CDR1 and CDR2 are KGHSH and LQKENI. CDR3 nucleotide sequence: TGTGCCAGCTCACTTATGGACAGGGTCGGTGAAAAACTGTTTTTT. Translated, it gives CASSLMDRVGEKLFF.

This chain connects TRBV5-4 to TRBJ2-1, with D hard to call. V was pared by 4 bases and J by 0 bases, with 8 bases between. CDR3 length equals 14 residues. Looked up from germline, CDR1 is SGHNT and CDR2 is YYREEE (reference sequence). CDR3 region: CASSPPGSYNEQFF. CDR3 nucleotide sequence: TGTGCCAGCAGCCCACCGGGCTCCTACAATGAGCAGTTCTTC.

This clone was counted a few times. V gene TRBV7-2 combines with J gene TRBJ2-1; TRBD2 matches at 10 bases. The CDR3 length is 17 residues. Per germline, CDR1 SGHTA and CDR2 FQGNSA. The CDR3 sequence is CAITGLAGVFSYNEQFF. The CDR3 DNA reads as TGTGCGATAACGGGGCTAGCGGGGGTGTTCTCCTACAATGAGCAGTTCTTC.

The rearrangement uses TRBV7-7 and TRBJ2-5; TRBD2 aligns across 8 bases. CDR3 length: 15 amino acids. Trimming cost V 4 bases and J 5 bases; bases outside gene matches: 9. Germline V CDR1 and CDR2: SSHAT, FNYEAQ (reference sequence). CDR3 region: CASSSGLAGAETQYF. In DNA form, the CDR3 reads TGTGCCAGCAGCTCCGGACTAGCAGGCGCCGAGACCCAGTACTTC.

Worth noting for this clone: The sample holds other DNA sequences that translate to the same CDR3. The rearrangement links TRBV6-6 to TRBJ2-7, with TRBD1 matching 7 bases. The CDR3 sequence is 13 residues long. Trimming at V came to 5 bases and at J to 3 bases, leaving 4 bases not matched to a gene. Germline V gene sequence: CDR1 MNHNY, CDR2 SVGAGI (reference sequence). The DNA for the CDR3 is TGTGCCAGCAGTCTAGGGACAGACTACGAGCAGTACTTC. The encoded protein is CASSLGTDYEQYF.

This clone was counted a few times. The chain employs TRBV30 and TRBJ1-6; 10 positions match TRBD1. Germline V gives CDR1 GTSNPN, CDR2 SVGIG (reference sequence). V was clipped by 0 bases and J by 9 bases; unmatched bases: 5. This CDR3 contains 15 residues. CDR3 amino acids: CAWSVLGTGVSPLHF. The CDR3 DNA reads TGTGCCTGGAGTGTACTAGGGACAGGGGTTTCACCCCTCCACTTT.

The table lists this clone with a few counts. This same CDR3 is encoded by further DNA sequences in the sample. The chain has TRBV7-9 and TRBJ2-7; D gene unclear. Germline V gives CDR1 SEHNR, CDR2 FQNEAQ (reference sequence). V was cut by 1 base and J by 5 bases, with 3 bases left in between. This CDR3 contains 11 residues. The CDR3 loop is CASSLGDEQYF. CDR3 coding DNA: TGTGCCAGCAGCTTAGGGGACGAGCAGTACTTC.